Listed below are T cell receptor beta chains from one sample, sequenced in a study of blood T cell repertoires in COVID-19. Sequencing was performed with immunoSEQ multiplex PCR; in TCRdb, only in-frame clones are kept and a portion is missing. The sample records 81,000 or so clones, over 80% being singletons. The sample taken for sequencing was peripheral blood. The receptor set was obtained from a woman aged 70 to 79 with active or convalescent COVID-19. The conserved cysteine and the conserved F or W are not part of the CDR3 here. A D gene is named only where the DNA matches it firmly.

j_call	v_call	d_call	cdr3_aa
TRBJ1-2	TRBV29-1	-	SVSTGSGGYT
TRBJ1-2	TRBV2	-	ASRNPPQEGGYT
TRBJ2-7	TRBV3-1/TRBV3-2	TRBD1	ASSQTGQGPSEQY
TRBJ2-1	TRBV4-2	TRBD2	ASSQLPTSGSYNEQF
TRBJ2-7	TRBV5-1	TRBD1	ASSWGQGRVAEQY
TRBJ1-2	TRBV4-2	TRBD1	ASSPGQGALLSGYT
TRBJ2-2	TRBV11-2	-	ASRPPGLYTGELF
TRBJ1-1	TRBV19	-	ASSPDSRGEAF
TRBJ1-5	TRBV7-8	-	ASSLALGSGGPQH
TRBJ1-3	TRBV7-9	-	ASSLPAGGLSGNTIY
TRBJ1-6	TRBV4-1	TRBD1	ASSQVARGSDSPLH
TRBJ1-1	TRBV6-5	-	ASSYSTRSNTEAF
TRBJ2-5	TRBV29-1	-	SGEDSQETQY
TRBJ1-2	TRBV5-1	-	ASSLGPGDYGYT